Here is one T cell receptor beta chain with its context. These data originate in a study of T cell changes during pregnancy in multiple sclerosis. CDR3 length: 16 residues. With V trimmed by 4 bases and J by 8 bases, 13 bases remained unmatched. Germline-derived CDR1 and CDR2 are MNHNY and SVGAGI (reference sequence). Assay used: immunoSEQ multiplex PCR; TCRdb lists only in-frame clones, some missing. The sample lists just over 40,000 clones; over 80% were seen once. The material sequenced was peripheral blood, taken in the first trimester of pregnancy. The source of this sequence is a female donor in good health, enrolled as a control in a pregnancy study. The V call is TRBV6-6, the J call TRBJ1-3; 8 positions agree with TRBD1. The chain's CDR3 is CASSSPDRDSGYTIYF. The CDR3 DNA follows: TGTGCCAGCAGTTCGCCGGACAGGGACTCTGGCTACACCATATATTTT.